The 25 T cell receptor beta chains below were found in one sample sequenced in a study of OX40 agonist ivuxolimab in advanced cancers. TCRdb's table, derived via immunoSEQ multiplex PCR, lists solely in-frame clones and lacks some. The sample lists 35,000 or so clones, around 82% occurring once. The sequences come from CD4+ or CD8+ T cells sorted from blood, collected in a trial of the OX40 agonist ivuxolimab. The receptors were sampled from an adult with an advanced solid tumor such as melanoma, head and neck, liver or kidney cancer.

This clone was found a few times. The rearrangement uses TRBV28 and TRBJ2-7; no reliable D call. The CDR3 has 13 residues. V lost 3 bases to trimming and J lost 6 bases, with 12 bases between them. Germline values: CDR1 MDHEN, CDR2 SYDVKM. CDR3: CASSLNHLGEQYF. CDR3 nucleotide sequence: TGTGCCAGCAGTTTGAACCATTTAGGCGAGCAGTACTTC.

CDR3 DNA: TGTGCCAGCAGACCTATGGGGGGAACAGGGTTCCGTCAGCCCCAGCATTTT. It yields the protein CASRPMGGTGFRQPQHF. This chain joins TRBV28 and TRBJ1-5; maybe TRBD1 (6 bases). The CDR3 has 17 residues. The V and J ends lost 6 bases and 6 bases respectively, with 24 bases between them. Germline CDR1 MDHEN, CDR2 SYDVKM.

The J gene is TRBJ2-7, the V gene TRBV10-2, with D possibly TRBD1 on 6 matching bases. V was clipped by 5 bases and J by 5 bases, with 19 bases between them. The CDR3 is 15 amino acids. Germline V gene data show CDR1 as WSHSY and CDR2 as SAAADI. CDR3 coding DNA: TGCGCCAGCAGTCCCCCAGGGGTTGGTCCCCACGAGCAGTACTTC. Its protein product is CASSPPGVGPHEQYF.

The V and J genes are TRBV18 and TRBJ2-7; D is uncertain. The CDR3 consists of 13 residues. From germline, CDR1 is KGHSH and CDR2 LQKENI. V was clipped by 4 bases and J by 0 bases, with 7 bases between them. CDR3: CASSLQSSYEQYF. DNA for the CDR3: TGTGCCAGCTCACTACAGTCCTCCTACGAGCAGTACTTC.

This clone was counted a single time. The chain carries TRBV30 and TRBJ1-5; TRBD1 might be the D (5 bases). V was clipped by 2 bases and J by 5 bases, with 10 bases between them. Germline V gene lookup returns CDR1 GTSNPN and CDR2 SVGIG (reference sequence). The CDR3 totals 13 residues. CDR3 DNA sequence: TGTGCCTGGAGTCGGGGCTGGGATCAGCCCCAGCATTTT. This codes for CAWSRGWDQPQHF.

V gene TRBV6-5 combines with J gene TRBJ1-5; D remains unclear. CDR3 length: 14 amino acids. Trimming took off 6 bases at V and 11 bases at J, with 20 bases between the two ends. Germline V gives CDR1 MNHEY, CDR2 SVGAGI. The CDR3 DNA follows: TGTGCCAGCAGCCCCGCGGGTGGCCCCGGGGCCCAGCATTTT. Amino acid sequence: CASSPAGGPGAQHF.

J is TRBJ1-5 and V is TRBV28; 8 bases are shared with TRBD1. Germline V gene sequence: CDR1 MDHEN, CDR2 SYDVKM. The CDR3 is made up of 15 amino acids. V lost 5 bases and J lost 1; bases outside the gene matches: 4. CDR3 residues: CASSVRQGSNQPQHF. The CDR3 DNA reads as TGTGCCAGCAGTGTACGACAGGGGAGCAATCAGCCCCAGCATTTT.

The rearrangement uses TRBV2 and TRBJ1-5; D gene unclear. The ends were cut back, 7 bases at V and 0 bases at J, with 7 bases in the middle. Germline V CDR1 and CDR2: SNHLY, FYNNEI. This CDR3 comprises 13 residues. In DNA form, the CDR3 reads TGTGCCAGCAAGAATTATAGCAATCAGCCCCAGCATTTT. Encoded protein: CASKNYSNQPQHF. Full variable domain (missing parts from reference TRBV2 and TRBJ1-5): EPEVTQTPSHQVTQMGQEVILRCVPISNHLYFYWYRQILGQKVEFLVSFYNNEISEKSEIFDDQFSVERPDGSNFTLKIRSTKLEDSAMYFCASKNYSNQPQHFGDGTRLSIL.

The chain combines TRBV20-1 with TRBJ1-6; TRBD1 aligns across 7 bases. The CDR3 consists of 11 residues. Germline V gene data show CDR1 as DFQATT and CDR2 as SNEGSKA (reference sequence). V trimming: 6 bases; J trimming: 15 bases; junction bases outside the gene matches: 8. Here the CDR3 reads CSADPQGVLHF. CDR3 sequence (DNA): TGCAGTGCAGATCCCCAGGGGGTCCTCCACTTT.

The chain recombines TRBV5-1 with TRBJ1-2; tentatively, D is TRBD1 (6 bases). V was clipped by 1 base and J by 6 bases, with 13 bases between them. Germline V gene data show CDR1 as SGHRS and CDR2 as YFSETQ. This CDR3 contains 14 residues. CDR3 nucleotide sequence: TGCGCCAGCAGCTTGTCGCCAGGGGCTAATGGCTACACCTTC. This translates into CASSLSPGANGYTF.

Remarks on this clone: A single base separates this from a much larger clone, so it may be a read error. Other DNA sequences in this specimen translate into the identical CDR3. The chain couples TRBV7-9 to TRBJ2-7; weak D call: TRBD1 (6 bases). The CDR3 has 15 residues. Germline CDR1 and CDR2: SEHNR and FQNEAQ (reference sequence). V gave up 5 bases and J gave up 0 bases, with 14 bases separating them. The CDR3 DNA is TGTGCCAGCAGCCCTCGAGACAGGAGCTCCTACGAGCAGTACTTC. Protein product: CASSPRDRSSYEQYF.

V gene TRBV5-8 combines with J gene TRBJ1-4, with D tentatively TRBD1 (6 bases). Germline V gene sequence: CDR1 SGHTS, CDR2 YDEGEE. The CDR3 has 15 residues. Trimming shortened V by 4 bases and J by 0 bases, and 10 bases separated the two germline ends. The DNA for the CDR3 is TGTGCCAGCAGCCTACAGGGAACAACTAATGAAAAACTGTTTTTT. This sequence encodes CASSLQGTTNEKLFF.

This CDR3 is CASSSVAGGRDGYTF. The CDR3 coding sequence is TGTGCCAGCAGCTCCGTCGCAGGGGGCAGAGATGGCTACACCTTC. This chain links TRBV4-2 with TRBJ1-2, with 8 bases aligning to TRBD1. This CDR3 region has 15 residues. J lost 6 bases, V lost 5 bases, and 11 bases had no gene match. In germline, CDR1 is LGHNA, CDR2 YNFKEQ.

V usage is TRBV18 and J usage is TRBJ2-5, with 9 bases fitting TRBD2. The germline V gene has CDR1 KGHSH and CDR2 LQKENI. With 2 bases clipped from V and 2 bases from J, the junction kept 3 bases outside the gene matches. CDR3 length equals 15 residues. The CDR3 sequence: CASSPGLAGQETQYF. The CDR3 nucleotides read TGTGCCAGCTCACCAGGCCTAGCGGGGCAAGAGACCCAGTACTTC.

The chain employs TRBV10-2 and TRBJ1-1; 7 bases are a match to TRBD1. After removal of 1 base from V and 1 base from J, the junction contained 9 bases not matched to a gene. CDR1 is WSHSY and CDR2 is SAAADI in the germline V gene. The CDR3 has 17 amino acids. CDR3 sequence reads: CASSELDPWTGNTEAFF. The CDR3 DNA reads TGCGCCAGCAGTGAGTTAGACCCTTGGACAGGGAACACTGAAGCTTTCTTT.

This chain uses TRBV27 with TRBJ2-3; the D gene is possibly TRBD2 (5 bases). The V end lost 5 bases, the J end lost 4 bases, and 19 bases lay between the germline ends. The CDR3 sequence is 16 residues long. Germline values: CDR1 MNHEY, CDR2 SMNVEV (reference sequence). The CDR3, as DNA: TGTGCCAGCAGTCCCCCGGGGTCCAGAAAACCAGATACGCAGTATTTT. Its protein product is CASSPPGSRKPDTQYF.

This chain uses TRBV5-6 with TRBJ2-4; 14 positions match TRBD2. Germline assignment: CDR1 SGHDT and CDR2 YYEEEE. V shed 0 bases and J 9 bases; nucleotides not matched to a gene: 8. CDR3 size: 17 residues. The CDR3 spells CASSLDQTSGRGAIQYF. The DNA for the CDR3 is TGTGCCAGCAGCTTGGATCAGACTAGCGGGAGGGGAGCCATTCAGTACTTC. Combining the CDR3 with reference TRBV5-6 and TRBJ2-4 gives the whole variable domain DAGVTQSPTHLIKTRGQQVTLRCSPKSGHDTVSWYQQALGQGPQFIFQYYEEEERQRGNFPDRFSGHQFPNYSSELNVNALLLGDSALYLCASSLDQTSGRGAIQYFGAGTRLSVL.

The V and J genes are TRBV4-2 and TRBJ1-4; D is ambiguous. CDR1 and CDR2 (germline): LGHNA, YNFKEQ. V was clipped by 4 bases and J by 13 bases, with 28 bases between them. This CDR3 spans 17 amino acids. The CDR3 bases are TGTGCCAGCAGCCCGCCCCCCGGCACCAGGTTTGAAAATGGACTGTTTTTT. It yields the protein CASSPPPGTRFENGLFF.

V gene TRBV18 combines with J gene TRBJ1-1; the D is unclear. V lost 4 bases to trimming and J lost 5 bases, with 17 bases between them. The germline gives CDR1 KGHSH, CDR2 LQKENI. This CDR3 has 15 residues. CDR3: CASSLYQDPGTEAFF. CDR3 nucleotide sequence: TGTGCCAGCTCACTATACCAAGACCCCGGAACTGAAGCTTTCTTT.

The chain joins TRBV27 to TRBJ2-5, with D possibly matching TRBD2 (6 bases). Germline lookup yields CDR1 MNHEY and CDR2 SMNVEV (reference sequence). V was trimmed by 3 bases and J by 5 bases, leaving 25 bases between them. CDR3 length: 18 residues. The DNA of the CDR3 is TGTGCCAGCAGTTTCCTTTGGGGGGTACAGGCAGCGCCGGAGACCCAGTACTTC. It translates to CASSFLWGVQAAPETQYF.

This chain links TRBV29-1 with TRBJ1-2; 11 nucleotides agree with TRBD1. The germline CDR1 and CDR2 sequences are SQVTM and ANQGSEA. CDR3 size: 12 residues. The V segment lost 5 bases and the J segment 8 bases; nucleotides outside the gene matches: 4. CDR3: CSVRTGGLGYTF. The CDR3, as DNA: TGCAGCGTTCGGACAGGGGGCCTAGGCTACACCTTC.

The chain links TRBV15 to TRBJ1-2; D gene ambiguous. V gave up 0 bases and J gave up 8 bases, with 7 bases separating them. Germline CDR1 reads LNHNV; CDR2 reads YYDKDF (reference sequence). The CDR3 covers 12 residues. DNA of the CDR3: TGTGCCACCAGCAGAGAGGCACGGGGCTACACCTTC. It specifies CATSREARGYTF.

The rearrangement links TRBV6-6 to TRBJ1-1; TRBD1 agrees at 7 bases. The germline V gene encodes CDR1 MNHNY and CDR2 SVGAGI (reference sequence). The CDR3 runs to 13 residues. V was clipped by 2 bases and J by 5 bases; unmatched bases: 2. CDR3 in amino acids: CASSYPGQTEAFF. DNA for the CDR3: TGTGCCAGCAGTTACCCGGGACAGACTGAAGCTTTCTTT.

The rearrangement joins TRBV6-5 to TRBJ1-1; 7 bases map to TRBD1. The V gene end was trimmed by 6 bases and the J gene end by 7 bases; junction bases not matched to a gene: 8. The CDR3 has 13 residues. Germline assignment: CDR1 MNHEY and CDR2 SVGAGI. The chain's CDR3 is CASSQTGTLEAFF. CDR3 nucleotide sequence: TGTGCCAGCAGCCAGACAGGGACCCTTGAAGCTTTCTTT.

This rearrangement joins TRBV29-1 to TRBJ2-7; tentatively, D is TRBD2 (7 bases). This CDR3 spans 15 amino acids. V dropped 6 bases and J dropped 0 bases, with 18 bases sitting between them. The germline gives CDR1 SQVTM, CDR2 ANQGSEA. The CDR3 reads CSVGFTGRDSYEQYF. In DNA, the CDR3 is TGCAGCGTCGGGTTTACAGGGAGGGACTCCTACGAGCAGTACTTC.